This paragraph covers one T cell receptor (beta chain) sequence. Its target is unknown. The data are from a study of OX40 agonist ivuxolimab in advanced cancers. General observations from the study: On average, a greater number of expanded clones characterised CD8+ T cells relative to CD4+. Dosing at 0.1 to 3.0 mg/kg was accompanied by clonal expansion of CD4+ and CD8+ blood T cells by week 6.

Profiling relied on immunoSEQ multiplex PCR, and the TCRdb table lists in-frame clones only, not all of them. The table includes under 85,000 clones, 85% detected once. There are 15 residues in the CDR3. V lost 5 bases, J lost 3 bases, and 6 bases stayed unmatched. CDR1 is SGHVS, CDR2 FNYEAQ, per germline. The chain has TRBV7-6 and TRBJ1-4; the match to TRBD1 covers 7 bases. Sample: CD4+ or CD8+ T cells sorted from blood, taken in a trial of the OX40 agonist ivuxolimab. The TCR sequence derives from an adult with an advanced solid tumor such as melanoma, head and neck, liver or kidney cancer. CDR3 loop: CASSPQQGSNEKLFF. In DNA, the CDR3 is TGTGCCAGCAGCCCACAACAGGGGTCTAATGAAAAACTGTTTTTT.